This entry describes one T cell receptor beta chain. Its matching antigen is unknown. The PCR ran on 60 Vbeta and 13 Jbeta primers. This table comes from immunoSEQ multiplex PCR, and its TCRdb copy is limited to in-frame clones, with some not included. The data contain under 200,000 clones, roughly 77% of them seen just once; the ten biggest clones take up approximately 2.1%. The source of the sample is a study of cytomegalovirus exposure and HLA in healthy donors. On the study more broadly: Among several hundred genotyped donors, about 80% fell in the Caucasian-associated ancestry cluster.

Trimming took 4 bases from V and 3 from J, leaving 13 bases between them. The CDR3 covers 15 residues. CDR1 and CDR2 from the germline V gene are MGHRA and YSYEKL. Whole-study findings and limits: Later analysis demonstrated an association between a missense DCLRE1C variant and TCR beta V- and J-gene trimming. Within an earlier analysis, most TCR beta V segments proved productive either about 87% or about 30% of the time.

This clonotype was obtained from a woman younger than 35 in good health and CMV-seronegative. Sequencing was performed on PBMCs. This rearrangement joins TRBV4-1 to TRBJ2-1; maybe TRBD2 (5 bases). The CDR3 loop is CASSPGLTSYNEQFF. The CDR3 bases are TGCGCCAGCAGCCCCGGACTCACTAGCTACAATGAGCAGTTCTTC.